Listed below are T cell receptor beta chains from one sample, sequenced in a study of blood T cell repertoires in COVID-19. Generated by immunoSEQ multiplex PCR, the TCRdb table keeps only in-frame clones and is missing some. The sample yields fewer than 400,000 clones, 89% seen once. The sample consisted of PBMCs or T cells enriched from blood (not recorded which). All receptors come from a man aged 55 to 70 who had recovered from COVID-19. Each CDR3 is given with its conserved first and last residue.

cdr3_aa v_call cdr3_length j_call
CATVPGTGRRAQHF TRBV28 14 TRBJ1-5
CASSLGTGGAKNIQYF TRBV11-2 16 TRBJ2-4
CASSLGLAGNQETQYF TRBV5-1 16 TRBJ2-5
CASSLPPGTRHF TRBV12-3/TRBV12-4 12 TRBJ1-5
CSVVFRGSPGLNYNEQFF TRBV29-1 18 TRBJ2-1
CASSVELAGNTDTQYF TRBV9 16 TRBJ2-3
CASSFQRANEKLFF TRBV5-1 14 TRBJ1-4
CASSSPWEGNNEKLFF TRBV7-3 16 TRBJ1-4
CASSFRGQNTIYF TRBV7-9 13 TRBJ1-3
CASRQGGRWEETQYF TRBV25-1 15 TRBJ2-5
CASSYSRTGTGELFF TRBV6-5 15 TRBJ2-2
CASSLDSGREQYF TRBV5-1 13 TRBJ2-7
CASSPGQIQETQYF TRBV4-1 14 TRBJ2-5
CASSSWGRGNEQFF TRBV5-5 14 TRBJ2-1
CSARGALEAFF TRBV20-1 11 TRBJ1-1
CASSDSSGGTETQYF TRBV2 15 TRBJ2-5
CASSPTVSGTAREQYF TRBV5-4 16 TRBJ2-7
CASSVGVVGGDEQYF TRBV9 15 TRBJ2-7
CASSVGDSLSWEQYF TRBV9 15 TRBJ2-7
CASSSSGEQFF TRBV9 11 TRBJ2-1
CASSRRGADEQYF TRBV3-1/TRBV3-2 13 TRBJ2-7
CASSHPPQGAFSGANVLTF TRBV5-1 19 TRBJ2-6
CASSPAGGDYNEQFF TRBV28 15 TRBJ2-1
CASSIGAQPQHF TRBV19 12 TRBJ1-5
CASTINRVDEQYF TRBV13 13 TRBJ2-7
CASSRPGLAYNEQFF TRBV3-1/TRBV3-2 15 TRBJ2-1
CASSVRTSGNNEQYF TRBV18 15 TRBJ2-7
CASSSRLRENIQYF TRBV7-6 14 TRBJ2-4